The 18 T cell receptor beta chains presented below share a single source sample, sequenced in a study of neurological immune-mediated disorders. One entry per CDR3 protein, called by TCRdb with MiXCR from the 5' RACE reads. There are about 59,000 distinct CDR3 sequences in the sample; roughly 13% occur only once, and around 10% lies in the top ten. Sequenced input: PBMCs. These receptors all come from a woman aged 55-70 years with HTLV-1-associated myelopathy (HAM/TSP).

This clonotype was detected ten times or more. V usage is TRBV15 and J usage is TRBJ2-5; 7 nucleotides align to TRBD1. V lost 4 bases, J lost 1 base, and 6 bases stayed unmatched. Germline V CDR1 and CDR2: LNHNV, YYDKDF (reference sequence). The CDR3 runs to 15 residues. CDR3 coding DNA: TGTGCCACCAGCATGGGGACAGCACTCCAAGAGACCCAGTACTTC. It codes for CATSMGTALQETQYF. Based on the CDR3 plus reference TRBV15 and TRBJ2-5, the full variable domain is DAMVIQNPRYQVTQFGKPVTLSCSQTLNHNVMYWYQQKSSQAPKLLFHYYDKDFNNEADTPDNFQSRRPNTSFCFLDIRSPGLGDTAMYLCATSMGTALQETQYFGPGTRLLVL.

The CDR3 here is CASSLFAGLANNEQFF. DNA for the CDR3: TGTGCCAGCAGTTTATTTGCGGGACTAGCCAACAATGAGCAGTTCTTC. This chain links TRBV12-3 or TRBV12-4 with TRBJ2-1; 9 nucleotides line up with TRBD2. The CDR3 sequence is 16 residues long. The V gene end was trimmed by 2 bases and the J gene end by 5 bases; junction bases not matched to a gene: 7.

This clonotype was seen repeatedly, ten times or more. The gene calls are TRBV5-1 and TRBJ1-5, with TRBD1 as a possible D gene (5 bases). V was shortened by 2 bases and J by 5 bases, with 11 bases between the two germline ends. Germline CDR1 and CDR2: SGHRS and YFSETQ. CDR3 length: 14 residues. For the CDR3, the DNA is TGCGCCAGCAGCTTTTATGGGGGTGATCAGCCCCAGCATTTT. Its protein product is CASSFYGGDQPQHF. Supplemented by reference TRBV5-1 and TRBJ1-5, the full variable domain reads KAGVTQTPRYLIKTRGQQVTLSCSPISGHRSVSWYQQTPGQGLQFLFEYFSETQRNKGNFPGRFSGRQFSNSRSEMNVSTLELGDSALYLCASSFYGGDQPQHFGDGTRLSIL.

The chain links TRBV5-1 to TRBJ2-1; TRBD2 matches 10 bases. The ends lost 2 bases at V and 2 bases at J; junction bases unmatched: 7. The germline CDR1 and CDR2 sequences are SGHRS and YFSETQ. This CDR3 region has 17 residues. The CDR3, as DNA: TGCGCCAGCAGCTTCGGACTAGCGGAGGGGGCCTACAATGAGCAGTTCTTC. Translation: CASSFGLAEGAYNEQFF.

This clonotype was found many times. This chain connects TRBV6-1 to TRBJ2-1, with D possibly TRBD2 on 6 matching bases. This CDR3 has 13 residues. The germline gives CDR1 MNHNS, CDR2 SASEGT. Here the CDR3 reads CGSGSSCYNEQFF. The CDR3 nucleotides read TGTGGGAGCGGGTCCAGCTGCTACAATGAGCAGTTCTTC.

About this clonotype itself: Given a much more abundant clone one base away, this may be a read error. J is TRBJ1-2 and V is TRBV20-1; D may be TRBD1 (5 bases). Between the trimmed V and J ends, which lost 0 bases and 10 bases, there was a span of 12 bases. The CDR3 runs 12 residues. The germline V gene encodes CDR1 DFQATT and CDR2 SNEGSKA (reference sequence). The CDR3 is CSARDIPGVYTF. In nucleotides, the CDR3 is TGCAGTGCTAGAGATATTCCGGGGGTCTACACCTTC.

A remark on this clonotype: The junction departs from the called germline gene at one end, perhaps through a read error. The V gene is TRBV28, the J gene TRBJ1-5; 11 bases agree with TRBD1. There are 17 residues in the CDR3. CDR1 is MDHEN and CDR2 is SYDVKM in the germline V gene. CDR3 region: CASSPRTGGMVNQPQHF. Written as DNA, the CDR3 is TGTGCCAGCAGTCCGAGGACAGGGGGCATGGTGAATCAGCCACAGCATTTT.

This clonotype came up many times. The genes are TRBV6-4 and TRBJ2-3; 9 nucleotides line up with TRBD2. Germline trimming cut 10 bases from V and 4 bases from J; bases unmatched to any gene: 6. Looked up from germline, CDR1 is MRHNA and CDR2 is SNTAGT. The CDR3 consists of 13 residues. The CDR3 is CATSGGSADTQYF. The CDR3 DNA follows: TGTGCCACCAGCGGGGGGAGCGCAGATACGCAGTATTTT.

In this sample, this clonotype turned up many times. The rearrangement links TRBV11-2 to TRBJ2-7; 8 nucleotides match TRBD1. This CDR3 is built from 16 residues. V lost 2 bases and J lost 6; bases outside the gene matches: 12. Germline CDR1 and CDR2: SGHAT and FQNNGV. This CDR3 is CASSLYFRQGYIEQYF. CDR3 DNA sequence: TGTGCCAGCAGCTTATATTTTAGACAGGGGTATATCGAGCAGTACTTC.

With respect to this clonotype: This sequence may be a read error, since a much larger clone differs from it by one base. The DNA of the CDR3 is TGTGCCAACCAAAGACAGGGGGCGATTTTGGATACGCAGTATTTT. Residues: CANQRQGAILDTQYF. The chain couples TRBV7-8 to TRBJ2-3; 10 bases line up with TRBD1. V dropped 10 bases and J dropped 6; count of bases not matched to a gene: 13. The CDR3 is 15 residues long. The germline CDR1 and CDR2 sequences are SGHVS and FQNEAQ.

This clonotype has a count of ten or more. The chain joins TRBV5-1 to TRBJ1-1; 7 bases match TRBD1. The CDR3 has 14 amino acids. Germline V lookup: CDR1 SGHRS, CDR2 YFSETQ. The ends lost 4 bases at V and 1 base at J; junction bases unmatched: 4. For the CDR3, the DNA is TGCGCCAGCAGCACCGGGACAGCGAACACTGAAGCTTTCTTT. Its protein is CASSTGTANTEAFF.

This clonotype was detected ten times or more. The chain couples TRBV4-1 to TRBJ2-5; TRBD2 matches at 11 bases. V lost 0 bases, J lost 5 bases, and 8 bases stayed unmatched. Germline V gene data show CDR1 as MGHRA and CDR2 as YSYEKL. This CDR3 has 17 amino acids. The CDR3: CASSQERTSGSGETQYF. The CDR3 coding sequence is TGCGCCAGCAGCCAAGAAAGAACTAGCGGGAGTGGTGAGACCCAGTACTTC.

This clonotype was seen repeatedly, ten times or more. The rearrangement uses TRBV7-2 and TRBJ2-3; TRBD2 aligns across 10 bases. The CDR3 is 16 amino acids. Germline V gives CDR1 SGHTA, CDR2 FQGNSA. The ends lost 5 bases at V and 2 bases at J; junction bases unmatched: 7. The CDR3 is CASSTALAGPTDTQYF. CDR3 in DNA: TGTGCCAGCAGCACCGCACTAGCGGGGCCCACAGATACGCAGTATTTT.

Within the sample, this clonotype is medium-sized (0.01 to 0.1%). The chain has TRBV5-5 and TRBJ2-7, with TRBD2 identical over 7 bases. The CDR3 contains 15 residues. V gave up 5 bases and J gave up 6 bases; unmatched junction bases: 14. Germline assignment: CDR1 SGHKS and CDR2 YYEKEE (reference sequence). The CDR3 DNA follows: TGTGCCAGCAGTCTCCGACTAGCCTCCTCTGTCGAGCAGTACTTC. Its protein is CASSLRLASSVEQYF.

This clonotype showed up many times. The V call is TRBV27, the J call TRBJ2-7; no clear D gene. Trimming left V 3 bases short and J 7 bases short, with 25 bases between. The CDR3 runs 17 residues. Germline-derived CDR1 and CDR2 are MNHEY and SMNVEV (reference sequence). Here the CDR3 reads CASSFQFRWSGMREQYF. The CDR3 DNA reads as TGTGCCAGCAGTTTCCAGTTCAGGTGGTCCGGTATGAGGGAGCAGTACTTC.

This clonotype has a count of ten or more. V usage is TRBV7-9 and J usage is TRBJ2-3, with 7 bases identical to TRBD1. Germline V CDR1 and CDR2: SEHNR, FQNEAQ (reference sequence). CDR3 length equals 16 residues. With V trimmed by 4 bases and J by 0 bases, 7 bases remained unmatched. This CDR3 is CASSSKGAASTDTQYF. In DNA, the CDR3 is TGTGCCAGCAGCTCTAAGGGGGCGGCTAGCACAGATACGCAGTATTTT.

This clonotype was counted ten times or more. This chain joins TRBV5-5 and TRBJ2-3, with 9 bases matching TRBD1. The V gene's germline CDR1 is SGHKS and CDR2 YYEKEE (reference sequence). The CDR3 consists of 15 residues. Trimming took 4 bases from V and 4 from J; bases not matched to a gene: 7. CDR3 nucleotide sequence: TGTGCCAGCAGCCTGGGACAGGGCGGTTCAGATACGCAGTATTTT. This codes for CASSLGQGGSDTQYF.

The gene calls are TRBV5-1 and TRBJ2-3; TRBD2 agrees at 7 bases. The ends lost 3 bases at V and 0 bases at J; junction bases unmatched: 7. Germline CDR1 reads SGHRS; CDR2 reads YFSETQ. The CDR3 consists of 16 residues. The CDR3 sequence is CASSSGPSGSTDTQYF. The CDR3 region has the DNA TGCGCCAGCAGCTCGGGGCCTAGCGGAAGCACAGATACGCAGTATTTT.